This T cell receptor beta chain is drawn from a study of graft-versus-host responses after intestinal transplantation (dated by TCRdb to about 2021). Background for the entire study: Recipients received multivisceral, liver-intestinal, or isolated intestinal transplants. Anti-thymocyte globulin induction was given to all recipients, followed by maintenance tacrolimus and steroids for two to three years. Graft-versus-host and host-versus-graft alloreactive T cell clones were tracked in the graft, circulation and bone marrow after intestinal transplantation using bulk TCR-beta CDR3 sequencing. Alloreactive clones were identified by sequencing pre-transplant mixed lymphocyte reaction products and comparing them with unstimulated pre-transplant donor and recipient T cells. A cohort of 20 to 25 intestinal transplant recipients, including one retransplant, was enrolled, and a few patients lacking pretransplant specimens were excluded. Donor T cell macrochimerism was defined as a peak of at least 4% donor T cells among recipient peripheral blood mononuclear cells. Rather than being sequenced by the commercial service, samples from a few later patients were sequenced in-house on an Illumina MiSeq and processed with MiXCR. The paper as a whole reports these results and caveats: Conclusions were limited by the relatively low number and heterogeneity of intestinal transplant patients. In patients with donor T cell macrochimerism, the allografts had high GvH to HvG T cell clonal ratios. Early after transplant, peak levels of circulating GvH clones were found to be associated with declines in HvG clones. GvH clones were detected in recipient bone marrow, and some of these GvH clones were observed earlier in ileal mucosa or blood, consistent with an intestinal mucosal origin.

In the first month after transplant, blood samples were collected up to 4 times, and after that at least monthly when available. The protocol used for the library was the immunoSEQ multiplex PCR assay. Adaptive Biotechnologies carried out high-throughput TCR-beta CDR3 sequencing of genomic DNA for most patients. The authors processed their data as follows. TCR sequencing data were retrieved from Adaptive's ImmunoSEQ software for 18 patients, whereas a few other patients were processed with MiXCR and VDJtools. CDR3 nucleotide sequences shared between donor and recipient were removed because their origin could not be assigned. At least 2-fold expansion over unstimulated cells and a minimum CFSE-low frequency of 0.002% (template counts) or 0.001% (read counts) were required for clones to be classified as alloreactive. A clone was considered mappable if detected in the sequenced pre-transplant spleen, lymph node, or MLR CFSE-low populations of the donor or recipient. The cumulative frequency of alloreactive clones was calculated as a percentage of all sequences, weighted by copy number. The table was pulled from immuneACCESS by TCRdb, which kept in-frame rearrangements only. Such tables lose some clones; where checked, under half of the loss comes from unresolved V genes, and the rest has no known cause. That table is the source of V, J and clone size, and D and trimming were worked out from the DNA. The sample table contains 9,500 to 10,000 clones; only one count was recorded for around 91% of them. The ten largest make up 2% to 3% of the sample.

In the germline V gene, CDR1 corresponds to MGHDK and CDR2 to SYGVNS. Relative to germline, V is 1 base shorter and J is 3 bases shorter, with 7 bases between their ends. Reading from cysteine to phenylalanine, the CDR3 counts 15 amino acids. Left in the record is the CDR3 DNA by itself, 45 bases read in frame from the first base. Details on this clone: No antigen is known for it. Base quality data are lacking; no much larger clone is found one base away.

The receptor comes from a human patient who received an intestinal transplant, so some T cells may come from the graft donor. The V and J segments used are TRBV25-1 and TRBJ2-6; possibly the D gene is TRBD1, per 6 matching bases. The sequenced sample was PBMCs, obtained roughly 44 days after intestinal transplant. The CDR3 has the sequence CASSESGDGANVLTF. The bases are TGTGCCAGCAGTGAATCAGGGGATGGGGCCAACGTCCTGACTTTC.